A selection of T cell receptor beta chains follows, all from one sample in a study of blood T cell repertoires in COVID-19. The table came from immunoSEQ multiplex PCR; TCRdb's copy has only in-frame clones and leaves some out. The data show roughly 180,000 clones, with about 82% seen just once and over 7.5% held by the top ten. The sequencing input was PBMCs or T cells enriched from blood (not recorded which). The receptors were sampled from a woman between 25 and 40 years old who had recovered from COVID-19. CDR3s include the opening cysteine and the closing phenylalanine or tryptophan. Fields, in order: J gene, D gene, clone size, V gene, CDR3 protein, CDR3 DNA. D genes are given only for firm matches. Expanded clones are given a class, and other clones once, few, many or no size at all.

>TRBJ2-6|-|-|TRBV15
CATSRDVRGGGANVLTF
TGTGCCACCAGCAGAGATGTTCGGGGAGGAGGGGCCAACGTCCTGACTTTC
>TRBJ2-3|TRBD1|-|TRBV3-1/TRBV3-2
CASSAGQGPDTQYF
TGTGCCAGCAGCGCGGGACAGGGGCCAGATACGCAGTATTTT
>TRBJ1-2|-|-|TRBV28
CASSRSAGGSYGYTF
TGTGCCAGCAGTCGATCCGCCGGGGGGAGCTATGGCTACACCTTC
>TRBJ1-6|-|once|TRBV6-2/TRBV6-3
CASSLRVGWNSPLHF
TGTGCCAGCAGTCTCCGGGTCGGATGGAATTCACCCCTCCACTTT
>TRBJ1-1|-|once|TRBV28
CASSFTRQFSEAFF
TGTGCCAGCAGTTTCACCCGACAGTTCTCTGAAGCTTTCTTT
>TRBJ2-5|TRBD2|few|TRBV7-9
CASSQGLAGFGETQYF
TGTGCCAGCAGCCAGGGACTAGCGGGATTCGGAGAGACCCAGTACTTC
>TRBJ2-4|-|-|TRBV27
CASRYSFTLAKNIQYF
TGTGCCAGCAGATACAGTTTCACGTTAGCCAAAAACATTCAGTACTTC
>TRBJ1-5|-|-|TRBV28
CASVETGDNQPQHF
TGTGCCAGCGTCGAGACAGGAGACAATCAGCCCCAGCATTTT
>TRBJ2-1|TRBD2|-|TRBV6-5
CASRLGGSYNEQFF
TGTGCCAGCCGCTTGGGGGGGTCCTACAATGAGCAGTTCTTC
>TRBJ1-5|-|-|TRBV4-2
CASSPEWDLNSNQPQHF
TGTGCCAGCAGCCCGGAATGGGACTTAAATAGCAATCAGCCCCAGCATTTT
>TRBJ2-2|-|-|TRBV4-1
CASSQDRVHPTLTGELFF
TGCGCCAGCAGCCAAGATCGGGTCCATCCCACCTTAACCGGGGAGCTGTTTTTT
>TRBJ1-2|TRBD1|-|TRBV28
CASRDVGQGIWSYGYTF
TGTGCCAGCAGGGATGTGGGACAGGGGATCTGGTCCTATGGCTACACCTTC
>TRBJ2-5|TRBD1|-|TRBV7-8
CASSYGTARDGTQYF
TGTGCCAGCAGCTACGGGACAGCGCGCGATGGGACCCAGTACTTC
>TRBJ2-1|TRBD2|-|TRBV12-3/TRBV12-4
CATGRAHEQFF
TGTGCCACCGGGAGGGCACATGAGCAGTTCTTC
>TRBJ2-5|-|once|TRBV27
CASSSSGTRQETQYF
TGTGCCAGCAGTTCATCCGGGACACGACAAGAGACCCAGTACTTC
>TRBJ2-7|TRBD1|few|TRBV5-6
CASSLGQGLTYEQYF
TGTGCCAGCAGCTTGGGACAGGGTCTTACCTACGAGCAGTACTTC
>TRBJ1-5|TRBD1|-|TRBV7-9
CASSTDRGNQPQHF
TGTGCCAGCAGCACCGACAGGGGAAATCAGCCCCAGCATTTT
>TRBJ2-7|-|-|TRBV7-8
CASSLVAATSYEQYF
TGTGCCAGCAGCTTAGTTGCGGCCACCTCCTACGAGCAGTACTTC
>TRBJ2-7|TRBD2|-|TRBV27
CASSRELAGGPDEQYF
TGTGCCAGCAGTAGAGAACTAGCGGGAGGGCCTGACGAGCAGTACTTC
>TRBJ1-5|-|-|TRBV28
CASRSQPYQPQHF
TGTGCCAGCAGATCACAGCCGTATCAGCCCCAGCATTTT
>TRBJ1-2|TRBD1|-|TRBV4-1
CASSLTGQVMTEGYTF
TGCGCCAGCAGCCTTACGGGACAGGTGATGACGGAAGGCTACACCTTC
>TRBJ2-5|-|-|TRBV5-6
CASSLSRGSQETQYF
TGTGCCAGCAGCTTGTCAAGGGGTAGTCAAGAGACCCAGTACTTC
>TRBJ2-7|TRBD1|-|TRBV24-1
CATGQGEISEQYF
TGTGCCACGGGACAGGGAGAGATATCCGAGCAGTACTTC